One sample yielded the 12 T cell receptor beta chains listed below, sequenced in a study of T cell repertoires in aging, cancer and after chemotherapy. TRB rearrangements spanning V, D and J were amplified using mixed TRB-A/B primers. TCRdb re-analysed the multiplex PCR reads in MiXCR, keeping a single row per CDR3 protein. The data contain thousands of distinct CDR3 sequences, about 43% of them singletons. TCR beta rearrangements were amplified from peripheral blood genomic DNA. The sequencing input was blood. The origin of the receptors is a human donor with a blood cancer.

V and J are TRBV20-1 and TRBJ1-5; D gene ambiguous. V was shortened by 1 base and J by 0 bases, with 10 bases between the two germline ends. CDR1 and CDR2 (germline): DFQATT, SNEGSKA (reference sequence). CDR3 length: 15 residues. DNA of the CDR3: TGCAGTGCTAGAGCGGGCCAATATAGCAATCAGCCCCAGCATTTT. Amino acid sequence: CSARAGQYSNQPQHF.

The chain couples TRBV5-4 to TRBJ1-2; possibly TRBD1 for D (6 bases). The V gene lost 3 bases and the J gene lost 1 base, with 13 bases spanning the gap. Germline V gene lookup returns CDR1 SGHNT and CDR2 YYREEE (reference sequence). The CDR3 sequence is 15 residues long. This CDR3 reads CASSSGGANNYGYTF. The CDR3 DNA follows: TGTGCCAGCAGCTCCGGGGGGGCGAATAACTATGGCTACACCTTC. Complete variable domain (other parts from reference TRBV5-4 and TRBJ1-2): ETGVTQSPTHLIKTRGQQVTLRCSSQSGHNTVSWYQQALGQGPQFIFQYYREEENGRGNFPPRFSGLQFPNYSSELNVNALELDDSALYLCASSSGGANNYGYTFGSGTRLTVV.

This chain links TRBV12-3 or TRBV12-4 with TRBJ2-1, with TRBD2 as a possible D gene (5 bases). The CDR3 is made up of 16 amino acids. V lost 7 bases and J lost 0, with 16 bases in between. Here the CDR3 DNA reads TGTGCCAGCACCCCTCGGACTGATGGCTCCTACAATGAGCAGTTCTTC. This gives the protein CASTPRTDGSYNEQFF.

This clonotype was seen only a few times. The V call is TRBV7-9, the J call TRBJ1-4; D is perhaps TRBD1 (6 bases). The CDR3 has 14 amino acids. V was cut by 3 bases and J by 8 bases, with 13 bases left in between. Germline assignment: CDR1 SEHNR and CDR2 FQNEAQ (reference sequence). As DNA, the CDR3 is TGTGCCAGCAGCTTGGGCAGGGGAGGAGAAAAACTGTTTTTT. It encodes CASSLGRGGEKLFF.

This clonotype was recorded only once. With a much larger clone just one base away, this may be a read error. The genes are TRBV18 and TRBJ2-3; D is unclear. This CDR3 is built from 11 residues. Germline CDR1 KGHSH, CDR2 LQKENI. This CDR3 is CASSLTETQYF. As DNA, the CDR3 is TGTGCCAGCTCACTCACAGAAACGCAGTATTTT.

This clonotype was detected only once. The gene calls are TRBV27 and TRBJ2-3, with TRBD2 matching 12 bases. The V gene's germline CDR1 is MNHEY and CDR2 SMNVEV (reference sequence). Trimming at V came to 5 bases and at J to 0 bases, leaving 3 bases not matched to a gene. The CDR3 covers 16 residues. CDR3 sequence (DNA): TGTGCCAGCAGTGTGCTAGCGGGAGGGAGCACAGATACGCAGTATTTT. This sequence encodes CASSVLAGGSTDTQYF.

This chain uses TRBV5-1 with TRBJ2-1; TRBD2 matches at 10 bases. Germline assignment: CDR1 SGHRS and CDR2 YFSETQ. The CDR3 spans 14 residues. With V trimmed by 7 bases and J by 0 bases, 1 base remained unmatched. In DNA, the CDR3 is TGCGCCAGCCTAGCGGGAGACTCCTACAATGAGCAGTTCTTC. It is translated as CASLAGDSYNEQFF.

Comments on this clonotype: One junction end does not reproduce the germline sequence, and a read error may be involved. The chain uses TRBV29-1 and TRBJ2-4; 7 bases fit TRBD1. There are 21 residues in the CDR3. The germline CDR1 and CDR2 sequences are SQVTM and ANQGSEA. This CDR3 reads CSVERQGRPSPPPRAKNNQYF. The CDR3, as DNA: TGCAGCGTTGAACGACAGGGAAGGCCGTCACCACCACCCAGAGCCAAAAACAATCAGTACTTC.

This clonotype was picked up a small number of times. The chain has TRBV6-5 and TRBJ2-5, with 10 nucleotides matching TRBD2. The V segment lost 2 bases and the J segment 1 base; nucleotides outside the gene matches: 13. Looked up from germline, CDR1 is MNHEY and CDR2 is SVGAGI. This CDR3 has 19 amino acids. CDR3 DNA sequence: TGTGCCAGCAGTTACGCTAGTCTACCAGCGGGAGGGTTCCAAGAGACCCAGTACTTC. This gives the protein CASSYASLPAGGFQETQYF.

This clonotype occurred a few times. The V call is TRBV20-1, the J call TRBJ2-5, with a tentative D call TRBD1 (6 bases). The CDR3 spans 14 residues. CDR1 is DFQATT and CDR2 is SNEGSKA in the germline V gene (reference sequence). V was shortened by 6 bases and J by 5 bases, with 19 bases between the two germline ends. This chain's CDR3 is CSAQRGGITETQYF. DNA for the CDR3: TGCAGTGCCCAGAGAGGGGGAATCACCGAGACCCAGTACTTC.

This clonotype has a handful of counts. The chain combines TRBV27 with TRBJ1-6, with D unclear. Germline CDR1 and CDR2: MNHEY and SMNVEV (reference sequence). The CDR3 has 15 amino acids. Trimming left V 6 bases short and J 0 bases short, with 9 bases between. This chain's CDR3 is CASSLQSSYNSPLHF. CDR3 nucleotide sequence: TGTGCCAGCAGCCTACAGAGCTCCTATAATTCACCCCTCCACTTT.

CDR3 protein: CASSSPILAGEHTGELFF. For the CDR3, the DNA is TGTGCCAGCAGTTCCCCAATACTAGCGGGAGAGCACACCGGGGAGCTGTTTTTT. This sequence joins TRBV6-5 and TRBJ2-2, with TRBD2 identical over 11 bases. Trimming took 4 bases from V and 3 from J; bases not matched to a gene: 10. This CDR3 has 18 amino acids. Per germline, CDR1 MNHEY and CDR2 SVGAGI.